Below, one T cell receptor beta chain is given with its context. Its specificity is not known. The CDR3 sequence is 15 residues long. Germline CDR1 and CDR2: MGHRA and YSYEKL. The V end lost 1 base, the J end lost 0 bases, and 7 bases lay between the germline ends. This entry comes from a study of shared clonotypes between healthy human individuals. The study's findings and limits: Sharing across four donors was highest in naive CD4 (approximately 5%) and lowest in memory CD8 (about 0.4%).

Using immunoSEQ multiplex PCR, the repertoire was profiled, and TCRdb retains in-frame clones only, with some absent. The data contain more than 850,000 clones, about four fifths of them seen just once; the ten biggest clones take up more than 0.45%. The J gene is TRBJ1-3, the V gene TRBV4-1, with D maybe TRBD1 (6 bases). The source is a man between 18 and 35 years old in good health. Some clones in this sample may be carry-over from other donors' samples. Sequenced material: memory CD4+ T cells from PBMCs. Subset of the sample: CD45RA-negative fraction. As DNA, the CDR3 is TGCGCCAGCAGCCAAGCGGACAGCTCTGGAAACACCATATATTTT. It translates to CASSQADSSGNTIYF.